This entry lists 17 T cell receptor beta chains sequenced from one sample in a study of OX40 agonist ivuxolimab in advanced cancers. Using immunoSEQ multiplex PCR, the repertoire was profiled, and TCRdb retains in-frame clones only, with some absent. Of over 75,000 clones listed, 80% to 95% are singletons. The input for sequencing was CD4+ or CD8+ T cells sorted from blood, taken in a trial of the OX40 agonist ivuxolimab. The receptors stem from an adult with an advanced solid tumor such as melanoma, head and neck, liver or kidney cancer.

The V and J genes are TRBV5-1 and TRBJ1-4; D might be TRBD1 (5 bases). Trimming took 0 bases from V and 6 from J, leaving 12 bases between them. Germline V gives CDR1 SGHRS, CDR2 YFSETQ. This CDR3 has 15 amino acids. CDR3 DNA sequence: TGCGCCAGCAGCTTGGAGGGGTTGGGGGATGAAAAACTGTTTTTT. Encoded protein: CASSLEGLGDEKLFF.

The chain combines TRBV28 with TRBJ2-7; 9 bases are a match to TRBD2. J was trimmed by 4 bases and V by 4 bases; bases with no gene match: 8. The CDR3 has 15 amino acids. In germline, CDR1 is MDHEN, CDR2 SYDVKM. Here the CDR3 DNA reads TGTGCCAGCAGTTCCGAAACTAGCGGGCGGTACGAGCAGTACTTC. Its protein product is CASSSETSGRYEQYF.

Points on this clone: At one of its ends the junction is not consistent with the germline gene, which may arise from a read error. The chain couples TRBV5-6 to TRBJ1-2; D uncertain. Looked up from germline, CDR1 is SGHDT and CDR2 is YYEEEE. The CDR3 length is 12 residues. CDR3 DNA: TGTGCCAGCAGCTTAGGTAACTATGGCCACACCTTC. The encoded protein is CASSLGNYGHTF.

CDR3 sequence (DNA): TGTGCCAGCAGTGGCCCCGGGGGACCCGGAGTCGGGGAGCTGTTTTTT. This translates into CASSGPGGPGVGELFF. This chain uses TRBV6-1 with TRBJ2-2, with D possibly being TRBD2 (6 bases). Germline V gives CDR1 MNHNS, CDR2 SASEGT. CDR3 length: 16 residues. V shed 4 bases and J shed 7 bases, with 19 bases lying between them.

The chain carries TRBV28 and TRBJ2-5; D is possibly TRBD1 (5 bases). This CDR3 is 12 amino acids long. Between the trimmed V and J ends, which lost 1 base and 13 bases, there was a span of 13 bases. The germline V gene has CDR1 MDHEN and CDR2 SYDVKM. Here the CDR3 reads CASSLYLGPGYF. The CDR3 nucleotides are TGTGCCAGCAGTTTATATCTGGGGCCAGGGTACTTC.

As regards this clone: Sequence at one end of the junction differs from germline and may be a read error. V is TRBV5-4 and J is TRBJ2-3, with 8 positions matching TRBD1. The germline CDR1 and CDR2 sequences are SGHNT and YYREEE (reference sequence). This CDR3 spans 15 amino acids. The CDR3 sequence is CAGSGGTGSTDTQYF. CDR3 nucleotide sequence: TGTGCCGGCAGCGGAGGGACAGGTTCCACAGATACGCAGTATTTT.

The rearrangement joins TRBV28 to TRBJ2-2, with TRBD2 identical over 14 bases. There are 17 residues in the CDR3. Looked up from germline, CDR1 is MDHEN and CDR2 is SYDVKM. The trim removed 8 bases at V and 3 bases at J, leaving 8 bases unmatched. The CDR3 DNA follows: TGTGCCAGCGGGGGCCCGGGACTAGCGGGAGACACCGGGGAGCTGTTTTTT. Its translation is CASGGPGLAGDTGELFF.

This clone showed up just once. The chain joins TRBV27 to TRBJ2-7; a possible D gene is TRBD1 (6 bases). The V gene's germline CDR1 is MNHEY and CDR2 SMNVEV (reference sequence). V shed 5 bases and J shed 4 bases, with 18 bases lying between them. This CDR3 is built from 15 residues. CDR3 sequence reads: CASSDAGARGYEQYF. In DNA form, the CDR3 reads TGTGCCAGCAGTGACGCAGGGGCGAGAGGTTACGAGCAGTACTTC.

The chain couples TRBV28 to TRBJ2-7, with 7 bases matching TRBD1. The V gene end was trimmed by 7 bases and the J gene end by 1 base; junction bases not matched to a gene: 10. The germline gives CDR1 MDHEN, CDR2 SYDVKM. The CDR3 runs to 15 residues. The CDR3 coding sequence is TGTGCCAGCAAAAAAGGGGGCGCGAATTCCTACGAGCAGTACTTC. It specifies CASKKGGANSYEQYF.

J is TRBJ2-3 and V is TRBV5-5; 13 bases line up with TRBD2. V lost 4 bases to trimming and J lost 4 bases; unmatched junction nucleotides: 6. This CDR3 comprises 16 residues. The V gene's germline CDR1 is SGHKS and CDR2 YYEKEE (reference sequence). The CDR3 reads CASSPGLAGYPDTQYF. The CDR3 nucleotides are TGTGCCAGCAGCCCGGGACTAGCGGGATATCCAGATACGCAGTATTTT.

The V call is TRBV5-1, the J call TRBJ2-2, with D possibly matching TRBD1 (5 bases). V lost 3 bases and J lost 1, with 13 bases in between. The CDR3 runs 16 residues. Germline CDR1 and CDR2: SGHRS and YFSETQ. The DNA for the CDR3 is TGCGCCAGCAGCTGGCAGGGTTTAATGAACACCGGGGAGCTGTTTTTT. As protein: CASSWQGLMNTGELFF.

The chain carries TRBV11-2 and TRBJ2-3, with unresolved D. CDR1 SGHAT and CDR2 FQNNGV come from the germline V gene. V was pared by 4 bases and J by 0 bases, with 14 bases between. The CDR3 has 16 amino acids. The CDR3: CASSYFLSVSTDTQYF. CDR3 DNA: TGTGCCAGCAGCTACTTTCTCAGCGTTAGCACAGATACGCAGTATTTT.

The V and J genes are TRBV7-2 and TRBJ2-3; the D gene could be TRBD1 or TRBD2 (5 bases each). Trimming took 1 base from V and 2 from J, leaving 13 bases between them. Germline V lookup: CDR1 SGHTA, CDR2 FQGNSA. CDR3 length equals 16 residues. The CDR3 protein is CASSLGGGLSTDTQYF. Here the CDR3 DNA reads TGTGCCAGCAGCTTAGGGGGCGGGCTTTCCACAGATACGCAGTATTTT.

V and J are TRBV5-4 and TRBJ2-2, with 7 bases matching TRBD2. J gave up 6 bases and V 4 bases, and 12 bases lay outside the gene matches. Germline V gene sequence: CDR1 SGHNT, CDR2 YYREEE (reference sequence). The CDR3 contains 16 residues. For the CDR3, the DNA is TGTGCCAGCAGCCCCGTAGGAGCGGGGCTTTCCGGGGAGCTGTTTTTT. Its translation: CASSPVGAGLSGELFF.

In regard to this clone: The junction does not match germline at one end; this may be a read error. This chain uses TRBV7-2 with TRBJ1-3; tentative D call: TRBD1 (5 bases). The germline V gene encodes CDR1 SGHTA and CDR2 FQGNSA. CDR3 length: 18 amino acids. CDR3 residues: CASSLVQLLGASGTTIYF. The CDR3 coding sequence is TGTGCCAGCAGCTTAGTACAGCTCCTTGGGGCTTCTGGAACCACCATATATTTT.

CDR3 sequence reads: CASSFSDTPYEQYF. The CDR3 DNA is TGCGCCAGCAGCTTTAGTGATACCCCCTACGAGCAGTACTTC. The gene calls are TRBV5-1 and TRBJ2-7; no reliable D call. Per germline, CDR1 SGHRS and CDR2 YFSETQ. The V gene lost 2 bases and the J gene lost 2 bases, with 11 bases spanning the gap. This CDR3 region has 14 residues.

This chain connects TRBV7-9 to TRBJ2-5; no definite D call. The CDR3 totals 13 residues. The V gene's germline CDR1 is SEHNR and CDR2 FQNEAQ (reference sequence). The V end lost 5 bases, the J end lost 5 bases, and 12 bases lay between the germline ends. CDR3 coding DNA: TGTGCCAGCAGCATCCGCGGCAGCGAGACCCAGTACTTC. Translating it yields CASSIRGSETQYF.